This entry features one T cell receptor beta chain sequence. The sample originates from a study of cytomegalovirus exposure and HLA in healthy donors. Both 60 Vbeta primers and 13 Jbeta primers went into the PCR. Generated by immunoSEQ multiplex PCR, the TCRdb table keeps only in-frame clones and is missing some. Among approximately 220,000 clones listed, around 83% were seen once. The CDR3 sequence is 15 residues long. The germline gives CDR1 WSHSY, CDR2 SAAADI. V lost 5 bases, J lost 7 bases, and 18 bases lay in between. This TCR was sampled from a girl under 18 in good health and CMV-seronegative. Sequencing was carried out using PBMCs. The rearrangement links TRBV10-2 to TRBJ1-5, with a weak D call TRBD1 (5 bases). The CDR3, as DNA: TGCGCCAGCAGTCAAAGGGCAGGGTGGAACCAGCCCCAGCATTTT. It encodes CASSQRAGWNQPQHF.